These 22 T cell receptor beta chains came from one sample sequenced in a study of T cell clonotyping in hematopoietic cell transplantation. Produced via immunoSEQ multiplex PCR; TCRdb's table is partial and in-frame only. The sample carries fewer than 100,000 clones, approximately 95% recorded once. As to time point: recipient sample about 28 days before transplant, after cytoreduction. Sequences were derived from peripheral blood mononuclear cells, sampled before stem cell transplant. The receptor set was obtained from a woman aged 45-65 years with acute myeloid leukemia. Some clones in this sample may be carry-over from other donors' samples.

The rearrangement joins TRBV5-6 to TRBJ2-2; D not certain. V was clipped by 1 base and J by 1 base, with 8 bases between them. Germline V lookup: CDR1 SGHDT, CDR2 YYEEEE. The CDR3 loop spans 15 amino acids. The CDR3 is CASSLLWGNTGELFF. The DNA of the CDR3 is TGTGCCAGCAGCTTGCTTTGGGGGAACACCGGGGAGCTGTTTTTT.

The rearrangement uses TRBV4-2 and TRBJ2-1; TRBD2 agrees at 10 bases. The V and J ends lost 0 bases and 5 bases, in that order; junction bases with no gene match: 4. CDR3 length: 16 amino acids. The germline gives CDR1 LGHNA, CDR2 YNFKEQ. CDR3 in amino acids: CASSQETSGIDNEQFF. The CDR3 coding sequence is TGTGCCAGCAGCCAAGAAACTAGCGGGATCGACAATGAGCAGTTCTTC.

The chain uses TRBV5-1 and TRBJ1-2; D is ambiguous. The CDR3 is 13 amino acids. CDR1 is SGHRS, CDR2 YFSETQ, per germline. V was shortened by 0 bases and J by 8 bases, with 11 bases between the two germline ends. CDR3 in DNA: TGCGCCAGCAGCTTGGAGCCCCAACGGGGCTACACCTTC. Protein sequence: CASSLEPQRGYTF.

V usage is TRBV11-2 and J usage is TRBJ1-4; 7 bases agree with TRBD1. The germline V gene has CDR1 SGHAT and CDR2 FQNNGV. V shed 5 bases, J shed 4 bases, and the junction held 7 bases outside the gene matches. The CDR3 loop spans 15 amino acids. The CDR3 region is CASSLRGQHNEKLFF. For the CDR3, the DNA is TGTGCCAGCAGCCTCAGGGGACAGCATAATGAAAAACTGTTTTTT.

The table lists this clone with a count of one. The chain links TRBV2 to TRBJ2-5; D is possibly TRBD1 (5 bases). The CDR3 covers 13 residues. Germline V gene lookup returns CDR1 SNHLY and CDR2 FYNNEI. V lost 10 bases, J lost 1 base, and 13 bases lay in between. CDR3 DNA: TGTGCCATAACGTTCAGGGCCCAAGAGACCCAGTACTTC. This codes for CAITFRAQETQYF.

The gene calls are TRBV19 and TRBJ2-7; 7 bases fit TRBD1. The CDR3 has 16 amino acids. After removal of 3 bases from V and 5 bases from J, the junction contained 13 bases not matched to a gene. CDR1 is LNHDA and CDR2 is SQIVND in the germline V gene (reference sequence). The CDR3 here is CASSIRSGGIPHEQYF. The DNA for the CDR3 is TGTGCCAGTAGTATTCGGTCAGGGGGAATTCCCCACGAGCAGTACTTC.

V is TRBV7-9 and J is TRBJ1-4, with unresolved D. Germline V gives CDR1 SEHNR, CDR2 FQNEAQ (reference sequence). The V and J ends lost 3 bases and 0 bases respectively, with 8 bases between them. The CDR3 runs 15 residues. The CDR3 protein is CASSLGGTTNEKLFF. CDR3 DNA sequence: TGTGCCAGCAGCTTGGGCGGGACAACTAATGAAAAACTGTTTTTT.

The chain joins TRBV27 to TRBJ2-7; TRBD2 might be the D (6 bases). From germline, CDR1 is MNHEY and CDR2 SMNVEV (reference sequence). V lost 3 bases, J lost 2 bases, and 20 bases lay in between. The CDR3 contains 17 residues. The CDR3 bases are TGTGCCAGCAGTTTTGGCACCACCGCGCGGGGCACCTACGAGCAGTACTTC. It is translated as CASSFGTTARGTYEQYF.

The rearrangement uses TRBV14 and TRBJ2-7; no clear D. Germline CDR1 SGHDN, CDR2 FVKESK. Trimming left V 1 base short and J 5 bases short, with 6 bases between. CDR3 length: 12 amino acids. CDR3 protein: CASSQGIHEQYF. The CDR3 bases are TGTGCCAGCAGCCAAGGAATCCACGAGCAGTACTTC.

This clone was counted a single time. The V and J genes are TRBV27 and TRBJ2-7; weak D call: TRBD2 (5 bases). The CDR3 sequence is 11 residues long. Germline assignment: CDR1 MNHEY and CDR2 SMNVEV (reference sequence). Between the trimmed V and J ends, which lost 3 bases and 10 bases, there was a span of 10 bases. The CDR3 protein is CASSFSGVQYF. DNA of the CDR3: TGTGCCAGCAGTTTTTCCGGGGTTCAGTACTTC.

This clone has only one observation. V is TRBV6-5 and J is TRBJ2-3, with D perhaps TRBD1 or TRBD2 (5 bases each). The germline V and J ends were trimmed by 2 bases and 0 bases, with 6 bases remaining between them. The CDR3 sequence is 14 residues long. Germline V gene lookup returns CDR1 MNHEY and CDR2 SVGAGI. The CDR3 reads CASSYRDSTDTQYF. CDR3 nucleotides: TGTGCCAGCAGTTACCGGGACAGCACAGATACGCAGTATTTT.

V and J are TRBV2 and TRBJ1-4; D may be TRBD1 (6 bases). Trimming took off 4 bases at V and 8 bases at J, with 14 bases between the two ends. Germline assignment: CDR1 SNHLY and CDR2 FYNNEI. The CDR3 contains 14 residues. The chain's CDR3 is CASSGGTLREKLFF. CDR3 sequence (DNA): TGTGCCAGCAGTGGGGGGACACTGAGGGAAAAACTGTTTTTT.

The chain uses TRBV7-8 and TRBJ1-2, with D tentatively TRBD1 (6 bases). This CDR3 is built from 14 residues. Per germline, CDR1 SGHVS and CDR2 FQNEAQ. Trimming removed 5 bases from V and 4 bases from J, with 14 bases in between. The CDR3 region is CASSLQDSLYGYTF. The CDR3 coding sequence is TGTGCCAGCAGCCTACAGGACAGCCTCTATGGCTACACCTTC.

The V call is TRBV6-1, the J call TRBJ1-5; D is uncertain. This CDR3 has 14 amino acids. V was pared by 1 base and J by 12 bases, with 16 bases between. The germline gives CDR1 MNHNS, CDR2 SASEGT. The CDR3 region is CASSEDLDLIFQHF. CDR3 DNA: TGTGCCAGCAGTGAAGACTTAGATTTAATTTTCCAGCATTTT.

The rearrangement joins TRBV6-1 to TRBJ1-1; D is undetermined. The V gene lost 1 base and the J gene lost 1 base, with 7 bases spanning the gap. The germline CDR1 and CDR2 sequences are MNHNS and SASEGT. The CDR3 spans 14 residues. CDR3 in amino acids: CASSEGQRNTEAFF. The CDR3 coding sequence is TGTGCCAGCAGTGAAGGACAAAGGAACACTGAAGCTTTCTTT.

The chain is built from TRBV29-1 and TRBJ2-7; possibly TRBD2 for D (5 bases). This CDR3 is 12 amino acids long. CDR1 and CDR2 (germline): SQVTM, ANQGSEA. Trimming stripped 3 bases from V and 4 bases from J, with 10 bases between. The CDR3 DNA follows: TGCAGCGTTGAGGGAGTGGAATACGAGCAGTACTTC. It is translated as CSVEGVEYEQYF.

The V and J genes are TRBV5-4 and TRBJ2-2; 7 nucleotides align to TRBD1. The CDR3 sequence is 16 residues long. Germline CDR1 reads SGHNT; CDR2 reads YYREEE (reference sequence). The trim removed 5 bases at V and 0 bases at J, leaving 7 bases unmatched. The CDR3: CASRDRRTANTGELFF. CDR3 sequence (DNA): TGTGCCAGCAGGGACAGGCGTACAGCGAACACCGGGGAGCTGTTTTTT.

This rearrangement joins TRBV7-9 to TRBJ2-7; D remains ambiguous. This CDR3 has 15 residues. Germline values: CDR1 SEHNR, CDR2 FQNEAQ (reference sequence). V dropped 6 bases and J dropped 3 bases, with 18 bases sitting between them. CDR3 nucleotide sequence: TGTGCCAGCAGTCGCCCCCAGGATATTCGCTACGAGCAGTACTTC. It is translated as CASSRPQDIRYEQYF.

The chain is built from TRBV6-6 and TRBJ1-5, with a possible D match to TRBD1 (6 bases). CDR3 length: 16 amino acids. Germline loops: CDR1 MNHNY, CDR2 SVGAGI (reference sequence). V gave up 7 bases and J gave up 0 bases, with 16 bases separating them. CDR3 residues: CASKDLGGGSNQPQHF. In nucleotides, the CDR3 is TGTGCCAGCAAAGATTTAGGAGGGGGTAGCAATCAGCCCCAGCATTTT.

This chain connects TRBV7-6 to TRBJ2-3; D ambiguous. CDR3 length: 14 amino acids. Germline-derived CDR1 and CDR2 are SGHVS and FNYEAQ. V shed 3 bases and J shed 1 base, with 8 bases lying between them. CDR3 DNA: TGTGCCAGCAGCTTCAAATACGGCACAGATACGCAGTATTTT. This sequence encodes CASSFKYGTDTQYF.

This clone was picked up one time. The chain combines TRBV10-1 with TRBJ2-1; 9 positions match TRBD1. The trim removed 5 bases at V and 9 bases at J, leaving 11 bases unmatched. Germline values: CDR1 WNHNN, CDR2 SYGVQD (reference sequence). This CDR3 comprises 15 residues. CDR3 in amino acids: CASSPGTGRLAEQFF. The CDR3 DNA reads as TGCGCCAGCAGTCCCGGGACAGGGCGTTTAGCTGAGCAGTTCTTC.

Written as DNA, the CDR3 is TGTGCCAGCAGACAAACAGCTCCTAGCGAGCAGTTCTTC. Its translation is CASRQTAPSEQFF. The chain combines TRBV6-5 with TRBJ2-1; D perhaps matches TRBD2 (5 bases). V lost 6 bases and J 10 bases, leaving 16 bases between the germline ends. Germline loops: CDR1 MNHEY, CDR2 SVGAGI. This CDR3 contains 13 residues.